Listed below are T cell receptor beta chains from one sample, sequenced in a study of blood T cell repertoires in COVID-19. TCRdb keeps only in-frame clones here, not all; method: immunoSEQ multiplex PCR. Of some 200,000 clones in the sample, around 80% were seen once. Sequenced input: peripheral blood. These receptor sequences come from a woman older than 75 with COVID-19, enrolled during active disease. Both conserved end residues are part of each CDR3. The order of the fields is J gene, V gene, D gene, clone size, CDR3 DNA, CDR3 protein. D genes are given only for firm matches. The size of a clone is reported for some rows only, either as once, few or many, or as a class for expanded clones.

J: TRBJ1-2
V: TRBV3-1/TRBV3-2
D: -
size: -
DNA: TGTGCCAGCAGCCAAGAACCGAGTCCGACTTATGGCTACACCTTC
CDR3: CASSQEPSPTYGYTF

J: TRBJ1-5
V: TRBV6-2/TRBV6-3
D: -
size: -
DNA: TGTGCCAGCAGTTCCTCAGGGGCGGCTCAGCCCCAGCATTTT
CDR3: CASSSSGAAQPQHF

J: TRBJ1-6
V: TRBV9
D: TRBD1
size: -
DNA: TGTGCCAGCAGCGTTGAGGACAGGGGAAGGTACTCACCCCTCCACTTT
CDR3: CASSVEDRGRYSPLHF

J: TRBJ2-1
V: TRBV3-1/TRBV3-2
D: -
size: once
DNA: TGTGCCAGCAGCCCGGGGAGTGCGGCGGCGGGGAAGCAGTTCTTC
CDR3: CASSPGSAAAGKQFF

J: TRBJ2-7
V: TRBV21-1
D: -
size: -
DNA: TGTGCCAGCAGCAATTCAATAACTCGGGACAGGCGGGTCTACGAGCAGTACTTC
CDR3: CASSNSITRDRRVYEQYF

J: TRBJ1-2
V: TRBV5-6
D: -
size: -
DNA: TGTGCCAGCAGCTTGGGGGGGCTCTCCTATGGCTACACCTTC
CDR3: CASSLGGLSYGYTF

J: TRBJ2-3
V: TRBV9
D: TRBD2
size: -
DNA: TGTGCCAGCAGCGTAGCTCACGGGGGGGGAGATACGCAGTATTTT
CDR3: CASSVAHGGGDTQYF

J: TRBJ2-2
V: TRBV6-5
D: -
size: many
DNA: TGTGCCAGTCAAACAGGGGAGGTCGGGGAGCTGTTTTTT
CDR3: CASQTGEVGELFF

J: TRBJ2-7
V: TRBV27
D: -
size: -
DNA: TGTGCCAGCAGTTTCAGCGGGCGAGGTTACGAGCAGTACTTC
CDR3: CASSFSGRGYEQYF

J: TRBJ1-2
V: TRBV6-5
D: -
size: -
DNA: TGTGCCAGCAGTTACTCCACAGGGATCTATGGCTACACCTTC
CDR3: CASSYSTGIYGYTF

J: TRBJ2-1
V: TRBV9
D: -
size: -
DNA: TGTGCCAGCAGCGTAGTGGGGGCGCCGGGCGATGAGCAGTTCTTC
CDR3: CASSVVGAPGDEQFF

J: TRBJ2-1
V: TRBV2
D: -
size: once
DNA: TGTGCCAGCAGTTTCCGCCGTATTGGCGCGGGGAATGAGCAGTTCTTC
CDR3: CASSFRRIGAGNEQFF

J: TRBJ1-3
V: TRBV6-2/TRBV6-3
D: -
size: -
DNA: TGTGCCAGCAGTTACTCCGGACAGCTTTACTCTGGAAACACCATATATTTT
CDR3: CASSYSGQLYSGNTIYF

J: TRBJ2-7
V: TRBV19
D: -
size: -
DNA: TGTGCCAGTACCGTGACTAGTTGGTCCTACGAGCAGTACTTC
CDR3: CASTVTSWSYEQYF

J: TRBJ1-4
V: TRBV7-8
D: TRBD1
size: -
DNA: TGTGCCAGCAGCCTTACTCCCAGGGGGCTCGATGAAAAACTGTTTTTT
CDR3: CASSLTPRGLDEKLFF

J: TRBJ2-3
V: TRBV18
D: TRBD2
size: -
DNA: TGTGCCAGCTCTGCGGGAGGGTCAGATACGCAGTATTTT
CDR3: CASSAGGSDTQYF

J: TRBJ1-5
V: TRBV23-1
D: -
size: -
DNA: TGCGCCAGCAGTCAATCGAAAACCCCGGGAAGAATAAGAGATAGCAATCAGCCCCAGCATTTT
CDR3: CASSQSKTPGRIRDSNQPQHF

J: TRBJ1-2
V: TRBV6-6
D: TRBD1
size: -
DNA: TGTGCCAGCAGTTCCCGACAGGGAGCTATAGGCTACACCTTC
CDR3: CASSSRQGAIGYTF

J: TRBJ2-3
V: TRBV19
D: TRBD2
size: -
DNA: TGTGCCAGTAGTATCGGTAGCGGGAGTACAGATACGCAGTATTTT
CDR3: CASSIGSGSTDTQYF

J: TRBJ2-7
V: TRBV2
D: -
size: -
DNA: TGTGCCAGCAGTGAGCAGGGGGAGGTTTACGAGCAGTACTTC
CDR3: CASSEQGEVYEQYF

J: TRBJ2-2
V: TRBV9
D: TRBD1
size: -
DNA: TGTGCCAGCACCTCCCTAGCGAGACAGGGGGGCAGACCCAACACCGGGGAGCTGTTTTTT
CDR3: CASTSLARQGGRPNTGELFF

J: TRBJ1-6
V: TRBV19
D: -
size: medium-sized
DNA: TGTGCCAGTAGTATTGGGGACACTGATTCACCCCTCCACTTT
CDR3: CASSIGDTDSPLHF

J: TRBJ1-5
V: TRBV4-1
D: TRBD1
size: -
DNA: TGCGCCAGCAGCCCACAGGGACAGCGACAGCCCCAGCATTTT
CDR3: CASSPQGQRQPQHF

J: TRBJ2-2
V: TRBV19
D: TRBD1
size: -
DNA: TGTGCCAGTAGTATCTCAGGGGGCTTGAACACCGGGGAGCTGTTTTTT
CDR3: CASSISGGLNTGELFF

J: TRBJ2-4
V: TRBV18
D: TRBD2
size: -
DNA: TGTGCCAGCTCAGTTAGCGGGGGAAACATTCAGTACTTC
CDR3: CASSVSGGNIQYF

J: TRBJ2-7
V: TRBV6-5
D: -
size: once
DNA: TGTGCCAGCACTGGAGGGTCTGGCTACGAGCAGTACTTC
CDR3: CASTGGSGYEQYF

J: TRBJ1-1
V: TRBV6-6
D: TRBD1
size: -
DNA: TGTGCCAGCAGTACACGACAGGGGGCCACTGAAGCTTTCTTT
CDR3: CASSTRQGATEAFF

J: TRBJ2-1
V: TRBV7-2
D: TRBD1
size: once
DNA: TGTGCCAGCAGCTCGCCGGGACAGAACAAAAAGTTCTTC
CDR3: CASSSPGQNKKFF

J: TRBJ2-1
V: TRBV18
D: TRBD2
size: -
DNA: TGTGCCAGCTCACCGCCGGGACTAGCGGCTTACAATGAGCAGTTCTTC
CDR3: CASSPPGLAAYNEQFF

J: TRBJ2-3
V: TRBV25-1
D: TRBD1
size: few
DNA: TGTGCCAGCAGCCAGGGGGCATCGGGAGATACGCAGTATTTT
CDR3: CASSQGASGDTQYF

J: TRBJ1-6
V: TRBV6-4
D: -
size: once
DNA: TGTGCCAGCAGTGACTCGATTCGGTCTAATTCACCCCTCCACTTT
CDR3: CASSDSIRSNSPLHF

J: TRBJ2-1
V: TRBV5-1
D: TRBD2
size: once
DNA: TGCGCCAGCAGCTTTAGCGGGGGAACCTACAATGAACAGTTCTTC
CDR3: CASSFSGGTYNEQFF

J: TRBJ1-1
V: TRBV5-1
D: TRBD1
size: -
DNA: TGCGCCAGCAGCTCACAGGGGGTTAGAACTGAAGCTTTCTTT
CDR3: CASSSQGVRTEAFF

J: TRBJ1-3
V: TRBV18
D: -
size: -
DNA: TGTGCCAGCTCACCTAAGGGGTCCGCTGGAAACACCATATATTTT
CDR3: CASSPKGSAGNTIYF

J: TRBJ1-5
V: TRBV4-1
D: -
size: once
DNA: TGCGCCAGCAGCCAATATGACAGCCCGAGCCAGCCCCAGCATTTT
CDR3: CASSQYDSPSQPQHF

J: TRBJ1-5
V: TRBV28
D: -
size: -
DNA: TGTGCCAGCAGTTTAGCTTTTGCGGGGGGTAATCAGCCCCAGCATTTT
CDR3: CASSLAFAGGNQPQHF

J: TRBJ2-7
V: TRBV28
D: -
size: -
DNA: TGTGCCAGCAGTTTACCTCCTTACGAGCAGTACTTC
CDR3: CASSLPPYEQYF

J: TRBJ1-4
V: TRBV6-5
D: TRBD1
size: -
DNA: TGTGCCAGCAGCGACAGGGGCCCTAGGGAAAAACTGTTTTTT
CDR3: CASSDRGPREKLFF

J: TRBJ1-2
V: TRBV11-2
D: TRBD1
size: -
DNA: TGTGCCAGCAGCAACGGGACAGCACGATATGGCTACACCTTC
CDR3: CASSNGTARYGYTF

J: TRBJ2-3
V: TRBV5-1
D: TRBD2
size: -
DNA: TGCGCCAGCAGCCCAATAGCGGGAGGAGCGGATACGCAGTATTTT
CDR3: CASSPIAGGADTQYF

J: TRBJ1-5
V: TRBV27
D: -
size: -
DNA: TGTGCCAGCAGCCTAGGGGTCGGTTCGGGGGGGAGCAATCAGCCCCAGCATTTT
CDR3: CASSLGVGSGGSNQPQHF

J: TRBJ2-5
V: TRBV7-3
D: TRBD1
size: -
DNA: TGTGCCAGCAGCTCCGGGACAGGGGGCGAGAGCGAGACCCAGTACTTC
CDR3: CASSSGTGGESETQYF

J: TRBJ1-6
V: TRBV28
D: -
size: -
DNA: TGTGCCAGCACCTCTCAGGTAGTTTCACCCCTCCACTTT
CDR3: CASTSQVVSPLHF

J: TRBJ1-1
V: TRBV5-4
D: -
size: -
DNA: TGTGCCAGCAGCCTACCAAGGAACACTGAAGCTTTCTTT
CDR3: CASSLPRNTEAFF

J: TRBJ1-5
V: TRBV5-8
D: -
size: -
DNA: TGTGCCAGCAGCTTGGACCGTGCAGGGCCCCAGCATTTT
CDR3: CASSLDRAGPQHF

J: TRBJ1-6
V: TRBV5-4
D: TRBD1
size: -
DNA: TGTGCCAGCAGCACGGACAGGGGGACCTCACCCCTCCACTTT
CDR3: CASSTDRGTSPLHF

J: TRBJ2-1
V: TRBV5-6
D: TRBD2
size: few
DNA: TGTGCCAGCAGCTTGACCGAAACTAGCGGGAGCTCCTACAATGAGCAGTTCTTC
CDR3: CASSLTETSGSSYNEQFF

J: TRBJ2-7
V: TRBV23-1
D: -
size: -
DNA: TGCGCCAGCAGTCGATTACCTGACCAGGGGAAGGGATACGAGCAGTACTTC
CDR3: CASSRLPDQGKGYEQYF

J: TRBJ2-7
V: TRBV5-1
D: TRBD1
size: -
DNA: TGCGCCAGCAGAACCGGGACAGCGAACTACGAGCAGTACTTC
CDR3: CASRTGTANYEQYF

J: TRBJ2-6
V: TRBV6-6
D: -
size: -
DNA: TGTGCCAGCAGTAAAGTACATGCCGGGGCCAACGTCCTGACTTTC
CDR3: CASSKVHAGANVLTF

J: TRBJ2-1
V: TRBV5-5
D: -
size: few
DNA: TGTGCCAGCAGCTCCAACAACTACAATGAGCAGTTCTTC
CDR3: CASSSNNYNEQFF

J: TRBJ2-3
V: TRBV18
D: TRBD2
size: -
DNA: TGTGCCAGCTCACCCCAGACTAGCGGGAGCACAGATACGCAGTATTTT
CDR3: CASSPQTSGSTDTQYF

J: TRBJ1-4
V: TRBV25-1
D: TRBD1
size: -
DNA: TGTGCTTCGGGCAGGGGGACCATTTTT
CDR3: CASGRGTIF

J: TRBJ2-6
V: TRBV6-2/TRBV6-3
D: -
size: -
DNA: TGTGCCAGCAGTCCATCCTCTGGGGCCAACGTCCTGACTTTC
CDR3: CASSPSSGANVLTF

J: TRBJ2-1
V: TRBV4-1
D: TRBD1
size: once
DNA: TGCGCCAGCAAGGCATGGACAGGTGTATACAATGAGCAGTTCTTC
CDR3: CASKAWTGVYNEQFF